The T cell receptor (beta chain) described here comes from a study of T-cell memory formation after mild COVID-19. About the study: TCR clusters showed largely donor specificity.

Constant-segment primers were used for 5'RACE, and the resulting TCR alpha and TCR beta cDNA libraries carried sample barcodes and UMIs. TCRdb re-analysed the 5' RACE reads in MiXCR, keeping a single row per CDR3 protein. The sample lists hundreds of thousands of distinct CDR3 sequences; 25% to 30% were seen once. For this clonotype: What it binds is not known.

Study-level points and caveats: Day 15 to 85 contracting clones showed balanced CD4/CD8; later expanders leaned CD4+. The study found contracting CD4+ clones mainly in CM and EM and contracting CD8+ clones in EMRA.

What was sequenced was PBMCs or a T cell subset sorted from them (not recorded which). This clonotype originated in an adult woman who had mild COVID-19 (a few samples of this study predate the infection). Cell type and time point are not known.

CDR3: CASSALGKGGTDTQYF. CDR3 bases: TGTGCCAGCAGCGCCCTAGGGAAGGGGGGCACAGATACGCAGTATTTT. V is TRBV9 and J is TRBJ2-3; TRBD1 might be the D (6 bases). In germline, CDR1 is SGDLS, CDR2 YYNGEE. V was trimmed by 3 bases and J by 1 base, leaving 15 bases between them. The CDR3 extends over 16 amino acids.